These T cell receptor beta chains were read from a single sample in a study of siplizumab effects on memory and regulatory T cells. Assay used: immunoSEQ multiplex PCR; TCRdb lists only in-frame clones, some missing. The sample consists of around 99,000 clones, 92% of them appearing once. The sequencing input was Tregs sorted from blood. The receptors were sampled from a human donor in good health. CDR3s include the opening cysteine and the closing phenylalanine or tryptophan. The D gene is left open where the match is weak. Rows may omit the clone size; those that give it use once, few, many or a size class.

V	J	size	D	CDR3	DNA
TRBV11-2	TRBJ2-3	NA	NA	CASSLVWSTDTQYF	TGTGCCAGCAGCTTAGTGTGGAGCACAGATACGCAGTATTTT
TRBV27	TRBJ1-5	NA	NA	CASSSDRSNQPQHF	TGTGCCAGCAGTTCGGACCGTAGCAATCAGCCCCAGCATTTT
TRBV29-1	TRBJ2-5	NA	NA	CSVEGRGETQYF	TGCAGCGTTGAAGGCAGGGGAGAGACCCAGTACTTC
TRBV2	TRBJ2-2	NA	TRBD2	CASTFAGGLTGELFF	TGTGCCAGCACGTTCGCGGGAGGGCTCACCGGGGAGCTGTTTTTT
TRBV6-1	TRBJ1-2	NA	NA	CASFGEINYGYTF	TGTGCCAGCTTCGGGGAAATTAACTATGGCTACACCTTC
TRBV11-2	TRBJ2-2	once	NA	CASSLEKRYGELFF	TGTGCCAGCAGCTTGGAAAAGCGTTACGGGGAGCTGTTTTTT
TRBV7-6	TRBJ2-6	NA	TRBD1	CASSSKEGAWSGANVLTF	TGTGCCAGCAGCTCAAAAGAGGGGGCTTGGTCTGGGGCCAACGTCCTGACTTTC
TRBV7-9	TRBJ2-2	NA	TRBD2	CAPREEAGFTGELFF	TGTGCTCCCAGAGAGGAAGCGGGGTTCACCGGGGAGCTGTTTTTT
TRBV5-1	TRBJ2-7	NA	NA	CASSLGGTGPTYEQYF	TGCGCCAGCAGCTTGGGCGGAACAGGGCCTACCTACGAGCAGTACTTC
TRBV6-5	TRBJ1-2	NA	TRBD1	CASSSQFTGVIGYTF	TGTGCCAGCAGTAGTCAATTTACAGGGGTTATTGGCTACACCTTC
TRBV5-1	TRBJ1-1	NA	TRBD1	CASRNDRANTEAFF	TGCGCCAGCAGAAATGACAGGGCGAACACTGAAGCTTTCTTT
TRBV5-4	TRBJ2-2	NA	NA	CASSLDGNTGELFF	TGTGCCAGCAGCTTAGACGGGAACACCGGGGAGCTGTTTTTT
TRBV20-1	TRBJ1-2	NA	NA	CSAIYGRRADF	TGCAGTGCCATATACGGAAGGCGGGCTGACTTC
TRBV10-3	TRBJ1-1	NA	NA	CAISELFTEAFF	TGTGCCATCAGTGAACTTTTCACTGAAGCTTTCTTT
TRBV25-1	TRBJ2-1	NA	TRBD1	CASSELGTVVYNEQFF	TGTGCCAGCAGTGAATTGGGGACAGTGGTTTACAATGAGCAGTTCTTC